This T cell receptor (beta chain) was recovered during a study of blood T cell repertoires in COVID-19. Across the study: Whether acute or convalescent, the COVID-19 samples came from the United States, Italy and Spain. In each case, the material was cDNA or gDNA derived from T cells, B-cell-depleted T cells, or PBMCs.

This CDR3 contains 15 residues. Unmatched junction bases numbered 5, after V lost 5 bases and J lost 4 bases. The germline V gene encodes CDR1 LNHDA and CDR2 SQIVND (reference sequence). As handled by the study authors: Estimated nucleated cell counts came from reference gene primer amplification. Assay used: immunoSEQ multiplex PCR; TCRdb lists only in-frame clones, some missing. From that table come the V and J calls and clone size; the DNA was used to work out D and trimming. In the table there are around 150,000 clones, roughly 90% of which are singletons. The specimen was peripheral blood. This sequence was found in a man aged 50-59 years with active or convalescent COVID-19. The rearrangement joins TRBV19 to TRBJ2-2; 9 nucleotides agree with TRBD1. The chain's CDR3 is CASSLRQGGTGELFF. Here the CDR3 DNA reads TGTGCCAGTAGTCTAAGACAGGGGGGCACCGGGGAGCTGTTTTTT.